This T cell receptor (beta chain) stems from a study of blood T cell repertoires in COVID-19. The CDR3 loop spans 19 amino acids. Per the germline V gene, CDR1 is LGHNA and CDR2 is YNFKEQ. The V segment lost 4 bases and the J segment 4 bases; nucleotides outside the gene matches: 13. Sequencing used immunoSEQ multiplex PCR; TCRdb keeps in-frame clones, though not all of them. Of about 180,000 clones listed, 89% are singletons. The chain carries TRBV4-2 and TRBJ2-1, with 13 bases that match TRBD2. Sequencing was done on a sample of PBMCs or T cells enriched from blood (not recorded which). The clonotype originates from a woman between 35 and 50 years old with acute COVID-19. The CDR3 loop is CASSPGLAGLPGSYNEQFF. CDR3 sequence (DNA): TGTGCCAGCAGCCCGGGACTAGCGGGGCTTCCGGGGTCATACAATGAGCAGTTCTTC.